The TCR beta chain described here comes from a study of T cells in Graves' hyperthyroidism and ophthalmopathy. There were TCR beta CDR3 regions amplified from RNA transcripts. The study used the HTBI primer set for a first-round RT-PCR of the TCR CDR3. One entry per CDR3 protein results from TCRdb running MiXCR on the multiplex PCR reads. In the table there are hundreds of thousands of distinct CDR3 sequences, 14% of which are singletons. Germline V gene data show CDR1 as MDHEN and CDR2 as SYDVKM. CDR3 length: 16 residues. Trimming stripped 3 bases from V and 4 bases from J, with 18 bases between. Whole-study results and caveats: Progression to ophthalmopathy was predicted a median of roughly 6.6 months early. Most thyroid clonotypes expanded above 0.001 appeared in blood too.

Concerning this clonotype: Its antigen is still unknown.

Absence of ophthalmopathy progression within 18 months defined stable Graves' hyperthyroidism. The PBMCs studied were ones that came from about 9.9 ml fresh peripheral blood. The chain carries TRBV28 and TRBJ2-5; D possibly corresponds to TRBD2 (6 bases). This clonotype was obtained from a woman aged 18 to 35 with Graves' hyperthyroidism. Sequencing was carried out using blood. The CDR3 loop is CASSFWSRGGRETQYF. The CDR3 nucleotides read TGTGCCAGCAGTTTCTGGTCCCGTGGGGGGAGAGAGACCCAGTACTTC.